One TCR beta chain is described in this entry. Its antigen remains unidentified. The record originates from a study of blood T cells in healthy people across ages. Study conclusions and caveats: Because sorting was not performed, PBMCs prevented conclusive naive versus antigen-experienced comparison.

A J-beta primer mix and a sample-barcoded 5' primer were used in a second PCR of about 6 to 12 cycles. TCRdb ran MiXCR on the 5' RACE reads and lists one entry per CDR3 protein. The sample lists approximately 1.5 million distinct CDR3 sequences, 42% occurring once. Each sample yielded at least 5.5 micrograms of PBMC total RNA. The sequenced material came from blood. The source is a woman aged 18 to 35 in good health.

The DNA for the CDR3 is TGTGCCTTATTTGCGGCTACTGGCTACACCTTC. Translation gives CALFAATGYTF. The chain couples TRBV30 to TRBJ1-2, with D unclear. This CDR3 is built from 11 residues. The germline V gene encodes CDR1 GTSNPN and CDR2 SVGIG (reference sequence). The germline V and J ends were trimmed by 7 bases and 7 bases, with 13 bases remaining between them.